This entry lists 24 T cell receptor beta chains sequenced from one sample in a study of early T cells in non-severe SARS-CoV-2 infection (dated by TCRdb to 2020 to 2023). Receptors were amplified or captured by 5' RACE. The sample was run on a NextSeq 500. TCRdb trimmed the raw reads at Q25, called clones with MiXCR and kept productive beta chains. Every entry covers one CDR3 protein and lists the most common genes and DNA from its rows. Across this sample there are some 77,000 distinct CDR3 sequences, with over 9% seen only once. Jointly, the top ten make up 4.8% of the sample. Sequencing was performed on whole blood. The receptors come from an adult who was a healthcare worker with PCR-confirmed SARS-CoV-2 infection or an uninfected control (not recorded which).

In its sample, this clonotype was seen a few times. The chain recombines TRBV9 with TRBJ2-5, with D unclear. Germline V gives CDR1 SGDLS, CDR2 YYNGEE. The CDR3 consists of 13 residues. V shed 3 bases and J shed 1 base, with 7 bases lying between them. This CDR3 is CASSASPQETQYF. CDR3 nucleotides: TGTGCCAGCAGCGCTTCGCCCCAAGAGACCCAGTACTTC. The variable domain in full, completed from reference TRBV9 and TRBJ2-5, reads DSGVTQTPKHLITATGQRVTLRCSPRSGDLSVYWYQQSLDQGLQFLIQYYNGEERAKGNILERFSAQQFPDLHSELNLSSLELGDSALYFCASSASPQETQYFGPGTRLLVL.

This clonotype was found many times. The rearrangement links TRBV28 to TRBJ2-7; tentatively, D is TRBD1 or TRBD2 (5 bases each). The CDR3 contains 15 residues. The V end lost 2 bases, the J end lost 3 bases, and 14 bases lay between the germline ends. Germline V gene data show CDR1 as MDHEN and CDR2 as SYDVKM. The CDR3 is CASSLRGGARYEQYF. The CDR3 DNA reads as TGTGCCAGCAGTTTACGTGGGGGAGCCCGCTACGAGCAGTACTTC.

This clonotype has ten or more counts. The chain carries TRBV27 and TRBJ1-5; 8 positions match TRBD1. J was trimmed by 8 bases and V by 5 bases; bases with no gene match: 5. The length of the CDR3 is 13 residues. The germline CDR1 and CDR2 sequences are MNHEY and SMNVEV (reference sequence). This chain's CDR3 is CASSVRGPKPQHF. In nucleotides, the CDR3 is TGTGCCAGCAGTGTCAGGGGGCCCAAGCCCCAGCATTTT.

This clonotype was observed a few times. The rearrangement links TRBV7-9 to TRBJ2-1; unclear D gene. CDR3 length: 12 amino acids. Trimming shortened V by 1 base and J by 9 bases, and 7 bases separated the two germline ends. The germline V gene has CDR1 SEHNR and CDR2 FQNEAQ (reference sequence). CDR3 coding DNA: TGTGCCAGCAGCTTAGAGTGGGCTGAGCAGTTCTTC. This sequence encodes CASSLEWAEQFF.

The chain is built from TRBV5-1 and TRBJ2-2; possibly TRBD1 for D (6 bases). CDR1 is SGHRS and CDR2 is YFSETQ in the germline V gene. There are 15 residues in the CDR3. Trimming removed 0 bases at V and 2 bases at J, with 8 bases between. CDR3 protein: CASSLAGVNTGELFF. For the CDR3, the DNA is TGCGCCAGCAGCTTGGCAGGGGTCAACACCGGGGAGCTGTTTTTT.

The chain employs TRBV18 and TRBJ1-1, with a weak D call TRBD1 (5 bases). Germline loops: CDR1 KGHSH, CDR2 LQKENI. The CDR3 sequence is 16 residues long. V was trimmed by 0 bases and J by 3 bases, leaving 14 bases between them. CDR3 bases: TGTGCCAGCTCACCACCAGTCCGAGACAGCGACACTGAAGCTTTCTTT. This sequence encodes CASSPPVRDSDTEAFF.

The sample holds many counts of this clonotype. The chain joins TRBV28 to TRBJ2-1; 9 nucleotides line up with TRBD2. This CDR3 comprises 17 residues. With 2 bases clipped from V and 2 bases from J, the junction kept 7 bases outside the gene matches. Per germline, CDR1 MDHEN and CDR2 SYDVKM. CDR3 protein: CASSLSGRGGTYNEQFF. Written as DNA, the CDR3 is TGTGCCAGCAGTTTAAGTGGGCGGGGGGGTACCTACAATGAGCAGTTCTTC.

This clonotype was seen only a few times. The V call is TRBV28, the J call TRBJ1-6; 9 nucleotides line up with TRBD1. The J segment lost 8 bases and the V segment lost 4 bases, leaving 18 bases of the junction unmatched. This CDR3 comprises 19 residues. The germline V gene has CDR1 MDHEN and CDR2 SYDVKM. CDR3 bases: TGTGCCAGCAGTTCCCCTAGAGATAACCGGGACAGGGTCGATTCACCCCTCCACTTT. It codes for CASSSPRDNRDRVDSPLHF.

This clonotype has more than one count but fewer than ten. The chain joins TRBV29-1 to TRBJ2-1, with TRBD2 matching 10 bases. Germline trimming cut 5 bases from V and 5 bases from J; bases unmatched to any gene: 3. The CDR3 is 13 amino acids. Per germline, CDR1 SQVTM and CDR2 ANQGSEA. The CDR3 is CSVRSGGDNEQFF. For the CDR3, the DNA is TGCAGCGTTAGAAGCGGGGGGGACAATGAGCAGTTCTTC.

The chain couples TRBV12-3 or TRBV12-4 to TRBJ1-3; 9 bases match TRBD1. V was pared by 6 bases and J by 5 bases, with 8 bases of the junction left unmatched. The CDR3 contains 15 residues. CDR3 DNA sequence: TGTGCCAGCAGGGGACAGGGCTGGGATAGAAACACCATATATTTT. Translated: CASRGQGWDRNTIYF.

This rearrangement joins TRBV7-2 to TRBJ2-5, with no clear D. The V and J ends lost 0 bases and 2 bases respectively, with 16 bases between them. CDR1 is SGHTA, CDR2 FQGNSA, per germline. CDR3 length: 17 amino acids. CDR3 sequence (DNA): TGTGCCAGCAGCTTAGCCCCTTCCAGCTATGGACAAGAGACCCAGTACTTC. This codes for CASSLAPSSYGQETQYF.

This clonotype has at least ten counts. The V call is TRBV28, the J call TRBJ2-3; TRBD1 is a possible D gene (6 bases). Germline CDR1 and CDR2: MDHEN and SYDVKM. V lost 7 bases to trimming and J lost 2 bases, with 10 bases between them. The length of the CDR3 is 13 residues. Here the CDR3 DNA reads TGTGCCAGCACGGACAGTATCACAGATACGCAGTATTTT. It codes for CASTDSITDTQYF.

CDR3 in amino acids: CASSLVSGAGANVLTF. Written as DNA, the CDR3 is TGTGCCAGCAGCTTAGTATCAGGGGCTGGGGCCAACGTCCTGACTTTC. This chain uses TRBV7-6 with TRBJ2-6; a possible D gene is TRBD1 (6 bases). This CDR3 has 16 amino acids. Per germline, CDR1 SGHVS and CDR2 FNYEAQ. Trimming took 1 base from V and 2 from J, leaving 9 bases between them. The full variable domain, in which reference TRBV7-6 and TRBJ2-6 provide the parts outside the CDR3, is GAGVSQSPRYKVTKRGQDVALRCDPISGHVSLYWYRQALGQGPEFLTYFNYEAQQDKSGLPNDRFSAERPEGSISTLTIQRTEQRDSAMYRCASSLVSGAGANVLTFGAGSRLTVL.

This clonotype was counted only a few times. The chain carries TRBV29-1 and TRBJ2-7; unclear D gene. Deletions cut 3 bases from V and 3 bases from J, with 12 bases between. Per the germline V gene, CDR1 is SQVTM and CDR2 is ANQGSEA. The CDR3 sequence is 13 residues long. The DNA of the CDR3 is TGCAGCGTTGAGGTCCCGAGAGACTACGAGCAGTACTTC. Its translation: CSVEVPRDYEQYF.

At least ten counts were recorded for this clonotype. CDR3 sequence: CASSWTSGRPPGELFF. CDR3 DNA: TGCGCCAGCAGCTGGACTAGCGGGAGGCCGCCCGGGGAGCTGTTTTTT. The rearrangement links TRBV5-1 to TRBJ2-2; 14 bases are a match to TRBD2. In germline, CDR1 is SGHRS, CDR2 YFSETQ. The trim removed 3 bases at V and 6 bases at J, leaving 4 bases unmatched. The CDR3 has 16 amino acids. The full variable domain, rest sourced from reference TRBV5-1 and TRBJ2-2, is KAGVTQTPRYLIKTRGQQVTLSCSPISGHRSVSWYQQTPGQGLQFLFEYFSETQRNKGNFPGRFSGRQFSNSRSEMNVSTLELGDSALYLCASSWTSGRPPGELFFGEGSRLTVL.

The sample holds a few counts of this clonotype. The chain employs TRBV28 and TRBJ2-2; D gene ambiguous. This CDR3 has 15 residues. The germline gives CDR1 MDHEN, CDR2 SYDVKM. Trimming took 7 bases from V and 0 from J, leaving 12 bases between them. The CDR3: CASTRGSTNTGELFF. The CDR3, as DNA: TGTGCCAGCACCCGAGGTAGTACGAACACCGGGGAGCTGTTTTTT.

This clonotype appeared many times. The chain employs TRBV10-2 and TRBJ2-7; D may be TRBD2 (6 bases). CDR3 length: 14 residues. V was trimmed by 5 bases and J by 3 bases, leaving 14 bases between them. Germline values: CDR1 WSHSY, CDR2 SAAADI. In DNA form, the CDR3 reads TGCGCCAGCAGTACCCCGGGACTCGGCTACGAGCAGTACTTC. Translating it yields CASSTPGLGYEQYF.

This clonotype was recorded a few times. This sequence joins TRBV5-1 and TRBJ2-2, with 7 bases that match TRBD1. The CDR3 has 14 residues. CDR1 is SGHRS, CDR2 YFSETQ, per germline. With 4 bases clipped from V and 7 bases from J, the junction kept 7 bases outside the gene matches. In nucleotides, the CDR3 is TGCGCCAGCAGCCCCTCCTCAGGGGGCGGGGAGCTGTTTTTT. Amino acid sequence: CASSPSSGGGELFF.

The sample holds many counts of this clonotype. V gene TRBV12-3 or TRBV12-4 combines with J gene TRBJ2-6; tentatively, D is TRBD2 (5 bases). This CDR3 has 15 residues. V gave up 2 bases and J gave up 2 bases, with 7 bases separating them. CDR3 in DNA: TGTGCCAGCAGTTTAAGAGGGACTGGGGCCAACGTCCTGACTTTC. It encodes CASSLRGTGANVLTF.

There are many counts of this clonotype. The V gene is TRBV3-1, the J gene TRBJ2-7; D ambiguous. Trimming took 4 bases from V and 2 from J, leaving 9 bases between them. CDR1 and CDR2 (germline): LGHDT, YNNKEL (reference sequence). This CDR3 spans 13 amino acids. The CDR3 protein is CASSLTIAYEQYF. As DNA, the CDR3 is TGTGCCAGCAGCCTAACTATTGCCTACGAGCAGTACTTC.

This chain links TRBV6-6 with TRBJ1-1, with TRBD1 matching 12 bases. The V segment lost 4 bases and the J segment 6 bases; nucleotides outside the gene matches: 12. CDR3 size: 17 residues. Germline V lookup: CDR1 MNHNY, CDR2 SVGAGI (reference sequence). CDR3 sequence (DNA): TGTGCCAGCAGTTTTCCGGGACAGGGGGCGGGAAAGCCTGAAGCTTTCTTT. Its protein is CASSFPGQGAGKPEAFF.

In its sample, this clonotype was seen many times. V and J are TRBV21-1 and TRBJ2-7. TRBV21-1 represents a pseudogene. There are 11 residues in the CDR3. DNA of the CDR3: TGTGCCAGCAGCAAATACGACGAGCAGTACTTC. Translated, it gives CASSKYDEQYF.

This clonotype was seen repeatedly, ten times or more. The chain uses TRBV4-2 and TRBJ2-5; D is possibly TRBD1 (6 bases). Germline assignment: CDR1 LGHNA and CDR2 YNFKEQ. This CDR3 contains 13 residues. V shed 2 bases and J shed 7 bases, with 11 bases lying between them. The CDR3 protein is CASSQQKQGTQYF. DNA of the CDR3: TGTGCCAGCAGCCAACAAAAACAGGGGACCCAGTACTTC.

This clonotype was detected ten times or more. CDR3 in amino acids: CSALGLAGSDEQYF. As DNA, the CDR3 is TGCAGTGCTTTGGGACTAGCGGGATCGGACGAGCAGTACTTC. This chain connects TRBV20-1 to TRBJ2-7; TRBD2 aligns across 13 bases. Losses at the gene ends were 5 bases for V and 5 bases for J; bases not matched to a gene: 6. The CDR3 sequence is 14 residues long. Germline loops: CDR1 DFQATT, CDR2 SNEGSKA (reference sequence).